Presented here are 19 T cell receptor beta chains from one specimen sequenced in a study of blood T cell repertoires in COVID-19. Using immunoSEQ multiplex PCR, the repertoire was profiled, and TCRdb retains in-frame clones only, with some absent. The table lists 55,000 to 70,000 clones, around 90% of them singletons. Sequences were obtained from peripheral blood. These receptors came from a man between 65 and 85 years old with acute or convalescent COVID-19.

V gene TRBV19 combines with J gene TRBJ1-1; 8 bases agree with TRBD1. The CDR3 length is 15 residues. J lost 0 bases, V lost 5 bases, and 5 bases had no gene match. Germline-derived CDR1 and CDR2 are LNHDA and SQIVND (reference sequence). Here the CDR3 reads CASSLQGGVNTEAFF. CDR3 bases: TGTGCCAGTAGTTTACAGGGGGGGGTGAACACTGAAGCTTTCTTT. The full variable domain, with the rest looked up from reference TRBV19 and TRBJ1-1, is DGGITQSPKYLFRKEGQNVTLSCEQNLNHDAMYWYRQDPGQGLRLIYYSQIVNDFQKGDIAEGYSVSREKKESFPLTVTSAQKNPTAFYLCASSLQGGVNTEAFFGQGTRLTVV.

CDR3 residues: CASSWAGSNTGELFF. CDR3 coding DNA: TGCGCCAGCAGCTGGGCAGGTTCGAACACCGGGGAGCTGTTTTTT. The chain joins TRBV5-1 to TRBJ2-2; D gene ambiguous. From germline, CDR1 is SGHRS and CDR2 YFSETQ. V gave up 3 bases and J gave up 0 bases, with 9 bases separating them. The CDR3 runs to 15 residues. Using reference TRBV5-1 and TRBJ2-2 for the parts outside the CDR3, the full variable domain is KAGVTQTPRYLIKTRGQQVTLSCSPISGHRSVSWYQQTPGQGLQFLFEYFSETQRNKGNFPGRFSGRQFSNSRSEMNVSTLELGDSALYLCASSWAGSNTGELFFGEGSRLTVL.

This chain uses TRBV9 with TRBJ1-2, with 10 bases identical to TRBD1. Germline V gene data show CDR1 as SGDLS and CDR2 as YYNGEE. Trimming took 4 bases from V and 5 from J; bases not matched to a gene: 8. The CDR3 contains 15 residues. The DNA of the CDR3 is TGTGCCAGCAGCCCGTGGGGACAGGGGATGTATGGCTACACCTTC. Encoded protein: CASSPWGQGMYGYTF.

This clone came up once. V and J are TRBV10-2 and TRBJ2-3; perhaps TRBD2 as D (7 bases). The CDR3 is 15 residues long. The V end lost 4 bases, the J end lost 2 bases, and 13 bases lay between the germline ends. CDR1 and CDR2 (germline): WSHSY, SAAADI. CDR3 DNA sequence: TGCGCCAGCAGTGGCGGGGGCCTCCCCACAGATACGCAGTATTTT. Protein: CASSGGGLPTDTQYF.

About this clone itself: Other DNA sequences of this sample code for an identical CDR3. CDR3 DNA: TGCGCCAGCAGCCAAGACGGGACAGGGGCATACAATGAGCAGTTCTTC. This encodes CASSQDGTGAYNEQFF. The V gene is TRBV4-1, the J gene TRBJ2-1; 10 nucleotides line up with TRBD1. The germline V gene encodes CDR1 MGHRA and CDR2 YSYEKL. V shed 0 bases, J shed 4 bases, and the junction held 3 bases outside the gene matches. The CDR3 consists of 16 residues.

The genes are TRBV5-1 and TRBJ2-1; D is perhaps TRBD2 (6 bases). The CDR3 spans 15 residues. CDR1 SGHRS and CDR2 YFSETQ come from the germline V gene. V was shortened by 0 bases and J by 0 bases, with 7 bases between the two germline ends. The DNA for the CDR3 is TGCGCCAGCAGCTTGGTCGGGGGCTCCTACAATGAGCAGTTCTTC. This encodes CASSLVGGSYNEQFF.

The chain has TRBV12-3 or TRBV12-4 and TRBJ2-7; D is uncertain. Deletions cut 5 bases from V and 0 bases from J, with 5 bases between. The CDR3 runs 12 residues. CDR3 nucleotides: TGTGCCAGCAGTCCCAGCTCCTACGAGCAGTACTTC. Translation gives CASSPSSYEQYF.

J is TRBJ1-1 and V is TRBV6-5, with a weak D call TRBD1 (6 bases). The V gene lost 7 bases and the J gene lost 4 bases, with 16 bases spanning the gap. The CDR3 runs to 14 residues. Germline CDR1 and CDR2: MNHEY and SVGAGI. Here the CDR3 reads CASTLRTASTEAFF. The DNA for the CDR3 is TGTGCCAGCACACTGAGGACAGCCTCCACTGAAGCTTTCTTT.

The chain links TRBV9 to TRBJ2-3; TRBD1 is a possible D gene (6 bases). The CDR3 is 16 residues long. V shed 1 base and J shed 2 bases, with 14 bases lying between them. Looked up from germline, CDR1 is SGDLS and CDR2 is YYNGEE. The CDR3 loop is CASSVNSGHPTDTQYF. The CDR3 DNA reads TGTGCCAGCAGCGTAAACTCGGGACACCCCACAGATACGCAGTATTTT. The variable domain in full, with the rest retrieved from reference TRBV9 and TRBJ2-3, is DSGVTQTPKHLITATGQRVTLRCSPRSGDLSVYWYQQSLDQGLQFLIQYYNGEERAKGNILERFSAQQFPDLHSELNLSSLELGDSALYFCASSVNSGHPTDTQYFGPGTRLTVL.

The chain combines TRBV7-9 with TRBJ1-3; D call uncertain. From germline, CDR1 is SEHNR and CDR2 FQNEAQ (reference sequence). This CDR3 spans 13 amino acids. V shed 0 bases and J shed 4 bases, with 4 bases lying between them. CDR3 nucleotide sequence: TGTGCCAGCAGCTTAGCGCAGGGAAACACCATATATTTT. Protein: CASSLAQGNTIYF.

V is TRBV6-5 and J is TRBJ1-2; 8 nucleotides line up with TRBD1. V was pared by 2 bases and J by 8 bases, with 4 bases of the junction left unmatched. Per the germline V gene, CDR1 is MNHEY and CDR2 is SVGAGI. This CDR3 is built from 13 residues. The CDR3 sequence is CASSYTDRGGYTF. The CDR3 DNA follows: TGTGCCAGCAGTTACACTGACAGGGGAGGCTACACCTTC.

CDR3 protein: CASSQDMTSEYNEQFF. CDR3 nucleotide sequence: TGTGCCAGCAGCCAGGATATGACTAGCGAATACAATGAGCAGTTCTTC. The genes are TRBV3-1 (or the pseudogene TRBV3-2) and TRBJ2-1, with TRBD2 identical over 8 bases. The CDR3 length is 16 residues. CDR1 is LGHDT and CDR2 is YNNKEL in the germline V gene (reference sequence). V lost 3 bases to trimming and J lost 4 bases; unmatched junction nucleotides: 8.

In DNA, the CDR3 is TGTGCCAGCACCGGGGGGGGATACTACGAGCAGTACTTC. This sequence encodes CASTGGGYYEQYF. This chain joins TRBV12-3 or TRBV12-4 and TRBJ2-7; TRBD2 aligns across 8 bases. The CDR3 is 13 residues long. V gave up 7 bases and J gave up 3 bases; unmatched junction bases: 5.

The chain links TRBV3-1 (or the pseudogene TRBV3-2) to TRBJ2-1; TRBD2 aligns across 7 bases. Looked up from germline, CDR1 is LGHDT and CDR2 is YNNKEL (reference sequence). The CDR3 extends over 16 amino acids. Trimming at V came to 0 bases and at J to 4 bases, leaving 6 bases not matched to a gene. Here the CDR3 reads CASSQEGRGVYNEQFF. Written as DNA, the CDR3 is TGTGCCAGCAGCCAAGAGGGACGGGGGGTGTACAATGAGCAGTTCTTC.

This sequence joins TRBV23-1 and TRBJ1-3, with TRBD1 identical over 8 bases. TRBV23-1 is identified as an open reading frame with a role that is uncertain. Trimming removed 4 bases from V and 3 bases from J; junction bases left unmatched: 5. The CDR3 consists of 15 residues. CDR3 coding DNA: TGCGCCAGCAGTCGCCAAGACAGGGGTGGAAACACCATATATTTT. This translates into CASSRQDRGGNTIYF.

The rearrangement links TRBV25-1 to TRBJ1-1, with 10 bases aligning to TRBD1. Germline CDR1 is MGHDK and CDR2 is SYGVNS. The CDR3 is 15 amino acids. Trimming cost V 3 bases and J 3 bases; bases outside gene matches: 4. The CDR3 spells CASSDTGTGDTEAFF. CDR3 nucleotides: TGTGCCAGCAGTGACACCGGGACAGGGGACACTGAAGCTTTCTTT.

The chain carries TRBV5-8 and TRBJ1-6, with D possibly TRBD1 on 5 matching bases. Trimming left V 5 bases short and J 7 bases short, with 16 bases between. Germline CDR1 is SGHTS and CDR2 is YDEGEE. CDR3 length: 15 residues. This CDR3 reads CASRGEALRNSPLHF. CDR3 sequence (DNA): TGTGCCAGCAGAGGGGAGGCGCTAAGGAATTCACCCCTCCACTTT.

This clone has only a few counts. The gene calls are TRBV2 and TRBJ2-3; TRBD1 agrees at 8 bases. The CDR3 runs to 16 residues. Germline-derived CDR1 and CDR2 are SNHLY and FYNNEI. The ends lost 7 bases at V and 2 bases at J; junction bases unmatched: 11. In nucleotides, the CDR3 is TGTGCCAGCATAACGGGACAGGCTGGCGACACAGATACGCAGTATTTT. Amino acids: CASITGQAGDTDTQYF.

The chain recombines TRBV11-1 with TRBJ2-2; 8 bases are a match to TRBD1. The CDR3 sequence is 16 residues long. The V segment lost 4 bases and the J segment 2 bases; nucleotides outside the gene matches: 6. CDR1 SGHAT and CDR2 FQDESV come from the germline V gene (reference sequence). The CDR3 loop reads CASSSLGQGNTGELFF. CDR3 DNA sequence: TGTGCCAGCAGCTCACTAGGACAGGGAAACACCGGGGAGCTGTTTTTT.